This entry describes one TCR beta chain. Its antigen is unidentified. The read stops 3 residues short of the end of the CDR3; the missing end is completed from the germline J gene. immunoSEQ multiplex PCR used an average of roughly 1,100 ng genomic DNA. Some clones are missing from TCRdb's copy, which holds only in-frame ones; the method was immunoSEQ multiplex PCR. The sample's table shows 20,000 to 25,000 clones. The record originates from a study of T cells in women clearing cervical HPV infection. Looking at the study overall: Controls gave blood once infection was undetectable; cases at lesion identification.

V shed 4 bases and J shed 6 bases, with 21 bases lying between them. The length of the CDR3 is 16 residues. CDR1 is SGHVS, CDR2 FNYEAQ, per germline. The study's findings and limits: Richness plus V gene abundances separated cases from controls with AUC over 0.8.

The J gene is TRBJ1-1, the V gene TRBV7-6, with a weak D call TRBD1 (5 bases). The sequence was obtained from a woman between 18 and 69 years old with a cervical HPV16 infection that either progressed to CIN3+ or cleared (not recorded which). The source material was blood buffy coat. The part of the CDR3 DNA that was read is TGTGCCAGCAGCTCTTTCCCCCGGCAGGGCGACGCTGAA. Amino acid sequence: CASSSFPRQGDAE. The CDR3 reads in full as CASSSFPRQGDAEAFF.